A single sample gave rise to the 20 T cell receptor beta chains below, sequenced in a study of OX40 agonist ivuxolimab in advanced cancers. Here immunoSEQ multiplex PCR was the method, and the copy in TCRdb shows in-frame clones only, minus some. Of about 100,000 clones in the sample, just over 90% were seen once. Sequencing was performed on CD4+ or CD8+ T cells sorted from blood, taken in a trial of the OX40 agonist ivuxolimab. All receptors come from an adult with an advanced solid tumor such as melanoma, head and neck, liver or kidney cancer.

The V call is TRBV7-3, the J call TRBJ2-2; D is unresolved. CDR1 SGHTA and CDR2 FQGTGA come from the germline V gene. V was shortened by 1 base and J by 4 bases, with 4 bases between the two germline ends. This CDR3 has 13 residues. The CDR3 DNA is TGTGCCAGCAGCTTAAGTTCCACCGGGGAGCTGTTTTTT. Its translation: CASSLSSTGELFF.

The chain combines TRBV5-4 with TRBJ2-3, with TRBD1 identical over 7 bases. The V and J ends lost 0 bases and 0 bases, in that order; junction bases with no gene match: 1. The V gene's germline CDR1 is SGHNT and CDR2 YYREEE (reference sequence). The CDR3 loop spans 15 amino acids. Here the CDR3 reads CASSLDRGSTDTQYF. The CDR3 nucleotides are TGTGCCAGCAGCTTGGACAGGGGTAGCACAGATACGCAGTATTTT.

J is TRBJ2-2 and V is TRBV7-9; 7 nucleotides line up with TRBD1. Germline values: CDR1 SEHNR, CDR2 FQNEAQ (reference sequence). This CDR3 is built from 15 residues. V shed 7 bases and J 4 bases; nucleotides not matched to a gene: 9. CDR3 bases: TGTGCCAGCAAAGAACAGGGGCCGGGCACCGGGGAGCTGTTTTTT. Amino acid sequence: CASKEQGPGTGELFF.

This chain uses TRBV5-6 with TRBJ1-5, with D possibly being TRBD1 (6 bases). The CDR3 is 17 amino acids. Trimming shortened V by 0 bases and J by 4 bases, and 17 bases separated the two germline ends. Germline lookup yields CDR1 SGHDT and CDR2 YYEEEE. The CDR3 spells CASSLAKGGTRNQPQHF. CDR3 nucleotides: TGTGCCAGCAGCTTGGCCAAGGGGGGCACGCGTAATCAGCCCCAGCATTTT.

The rearrangement links TRBV11-1 to TRBJ2-3; D ambiguous. V lost 4 bases and J 2 bases, leaving 16 bases between the germline ends. CDR3 size: 16 residues. CDR1 is SGHAT and CDR2 is FQDESV in the germline V gene (reference sequence). The CDR3 nucleotides are TGTGCCAGCAGCTCTGAAGTAGTTCGTCTCACAGATACGCAGTATTTT. Translation: CASSSEVVRLTDTQYF.

CDR3 in amino acids: CASSYLLMPRDSNHNEQFF. CDR3 coding DNA: TGTGCCAGCAGCTACTTGCTAATGCCCCGGGACAGTAACCACAATGAGCAGTTCTTC. The rearrangement uses TRBV7-2 and TRBJ2-1, with 7 bases aligning to TRBD1. The CDR3 has 19 amino acids. J lost 5 bases, V lost 4 bases, and 20 bases had no gene match. From germline, CDR1 is SGHTA and CDR2 FQGNSA. Filled out from reference TRBV7-2 and TRBJ2-1, the complete variable domain reads GAGVSQSPSNKVTEKGKDVELRCDPISGHTALYWYRQSLGQGLEFLIYFQGNSAPDKSGLPSDRFSAERTGGSVSTLTIQRTQQEDSAVYLCASSYLLMPRDSNHNEQFFGPGTRLTVL.

The chain joins TRBV7-2 to TRBJ2-5, with a weak D call TRBD2 (6 bases). Trimming cost V 4 bases and J 5 bases, with 17 bases left between them. The CDR3 is 15 amino acids. Germline V lookup: CDR1 SGHTA, CDR2 FQGNSA. The CDR3 coding sequence is TGTGCCAGCAGCTCCGGACAACCTGGGGGGGAGACCCAGTACTTC. Its translation: CASSSGQPGGETQYF.

V usage is TRBV2 and J usage is TRBJ1-4; TRBD1 might be the D (5 bases). This CDR3 spans 12 amino acids. Germline V gives CDR1 SNHLY, CDR2 FYNNEI. V was shortened by 2 bases and J by 10 bases, with 8 bases between the two germline ends. This chain's CDR3 is CASSEMGGKLFF. The CDR3 DNA follows: TGTGCCAGCAGTGAAATGGGGGGAAAACTGTTTTTT.

The chain uses TRBV14 and TRBJ2-7; D is ambiguous. Trimming took 4 bases from V and 3 from J, leaving 7 bases between them. This CDR3 comprises 12 residues. In germline, CDR1 is SGHDN, CDR2 FVKESK. CDR3 region: CASSREVYEQYF. CDR3 sequence (DNA): TGTGCCAGCAGCCGAGAAGTCTACGAGCAGTACTTC.

This clone was recorded once. The V and J genes are TRBV10-1 and TRBJ2-7; no clear D. The V gene's germline CDR1 is WNHNN and CDR2 SYGVQD (reference sequence). Trimming stripped 5 bases from V and 8 bases from J, with 16 bases between. This CDR3 contains 13 residues. The CDR3 loop reads CASSPGPGLKQYF. The DNA for the CDR3 is TGCGCCAGCAGTCCTGGGCCTGGATTAAAGCAGTACTTC.

In this sample, this clone turned up a few times. This chain joins TRBV2 and TRBJ2-3, with unresolved D. V lost 10 bases and J 0 bases, leaving 11 bases between the germline ends. The CDR3 runs 13 residues. The V gene's germline CDR1 is SNHLY and CDR2 FYNNEI. The CDR3 DNA follows: TGTGCCATACAGACTGGGAGCACAGATACGCAGTATTTT. Translating gives CAIQTGSTDTQYF.

The chain joins TRBV27 to TRBJ2-3; 10 nucleotides agree with TRBD2. Losses at the gene ends were 4 bases for V and 1 base for J; bases not matched to a gene: 5. Per germline, CDR1 MNHEY and CDR2 SMNVEV (reference sequence). CDR3 length: 16 residues. CDR3 loop: CASSSRLAGRTDTQYF. CDR3 in DNA: TGTGCCAGCAGTTCCAGACTAGCGGGTCGCACAGATACGCAGTATTTT.

V is TRBV27 and J is TRBJ2-5, with 7 bases that match TRBD2. V lost 5 bases and J lost 4; bases outside the gene matches: 7. CDR1 MNHEY and CDR2 SMNVEV come from the germline V gene (reference sequence). This CDR3 is built from 14 residues. For the CDR3, the DNA is TGTGCCAGCAGTCCGAGGCGGGGGTCAGAGACCCAGTACTTC. Its protein product is CASSPRRGSETQYF.

The chain links TRBV25-1 to TRBJ2-5; D call uncertain. Trimming stripped 4 bases from V and 7 bases from J, with 16 bases between. There are 14 residues in the CDR3. CDR1 MGHDK and CDR2 SYGVNS come from the germline V gene. The CDR3 region is CASSVEGPLGTQYF. In DNA form, the CDR3 reads TGTGCCAGCAGTGTAGAAGGCCCCCTCGGGACCCAGTACTTC.

This clone showed up just a few times. The chain carries TRBV19 and TRBJ1-2; D is undetermined. CDR1 is LNHDA and CDR2 is SQIVND in the germline V gene (reference sequence). This CDR3 spans 10 amino acids. V was clipped by 5 bases and J by 10 bases, with 8 bases between them. CDR3 residues: CASSAAFYTF. CDR3 DNA: TGTGCCAGTAGTGCAGCTTTCTACACCTTC.

V gene TRBV5-4 combines with J gene TRBJ1-2; D is unresolved. The CDR3 sequence is 15 residues long. The V gene lost 4 bases and the J gene lost 1 base, with 14 bases spanning the gap. Germline-derived CDR1 and CDR2 are SGHNT and YYREEE (reference sequence). This CDR3 is CASSVNPTDNYGYTF. CDR3 in DNA: TGTGCCAGCAGCGTTAACCCTACAGATAACTATGGCTACACCTTC.

The chain combines TRBV28 with TRBJ1-4, with TRBD1 matching over 7 bases. V was pared by 5 bases and J by 4 bases, with 7 bases of the junction left unmatched. There are 15 residues in the CDR3. CDR1 is MDHEN and CDR2 is SYDVKM in the germline V gene. CDR3 amino acids: CASSLIGTVNEKLFF. The CDR3, as DNA: TGTGCCAGCAGTCTCATCGGGACAGTTAATGAAAAACTGTTTTTT. Variable domain in full (rest from reference TRBV28 and TRBJ1-4): DVKVTQSSRYLVKRTGEKVFLECVQDMDHENMFWYRQDPGLGLRLIYFSYDVKMKEKGDIPEGYSVSREKKERFSLILESASTNQTSMYLCASSLIGTVNEKLFFGSGTQLSVL.

J is TRBJ1-4 and V is TRBV7-2; maybe TRBD1 (5 bases). The CDR3 has 15 amino acids. The germline gives CDR1 SGHTA, CDR2 FQGNSA. Trimming pared 5 bases from V and 8 bases from J, leaving 18 bases between. CDR3 protein: CASSRRAGTGEKLFF. In nucleotides, the CDR3 is TGTGCCAGCAGCCGAAGGGCCGGGACTGGAGAAAAACTGTTTTTT.

Comment on this clone: A junction boundary mismatches the germline segment, possibly from a read error. V gene TRBV18 combines with J gene TRBJ2-6; the D gene could be TRBD1 or TRBD2 (5 bases each). The CDR3 runs 15 residues. Germline V gives CDR1 KGHSH, CDR2 LQKENI. The CDR3 sequence: CASSRGATGSNVLTF. For the CDR3, the DNA is TGTGCCAGCTCAAGAGGGGCCACTGGGTCCAACGTCCTGACTTTC.

The rearrangement uses TRBV14 and TRBJ1-1; tentatively, D is TRBD1 (6 bases). Germline CDR1 is SGHDN and CDR2 is FVKESK. V gave up 2 bases and J gave up 2 bases, with 18 bases separating them. The CDR3 runs 17 residues. The CDR3 sequence: CASSQTRTVSINTEAFF. In nucleotides, the CDR3 is TGTGCCAGCAGCCAAACTAGGACAGTTTCTATAAACACTGAAGCTTTCTTT.